A single sample is the source of the 21 T cell receptor beta chains below, sequenced in a study of vaccination effects on CD4 cells after COVID-19. Ahead of sequencing, the ViraFEST assay grew antigen-specific CD4+ T cells using viral peptide pools. Subsequent to a culture period of about nine days, CD4+ T cells were isolated. As their vaccination, participants received two doses of either BNT162b2 or mRNA-1273. TCRdb's table, derived via immunoSEQ multiplex PCR, lists solely in-frame clones and lacks some. The sample holds fewer than 90,000 clones, 60% to 85% seen once. Antigen specificity for these receptors is unknown. This specimen consisted of CD4+ T cells from PBMCs cultured with HCoV-OC43 spike peptides, obtained after COVID-19 vaccination. Indicated subset: HCoV-OC43 spike overlapping peptide pool stimulation. All receptors come from a human donor who received a COVID-19 vaccine.

This clone was counted a few times. V usage is TRBV2 and J usage is TRBJ2-2; no reliable D call. The germline V gene encodes CDR1 SNHLY and CDR2 FYNNEI. V was pared by 4 bases and J by 4 bases, with 7 bases between. This CDR3 has 13 amino acids. CDR3 in amino acids: CASSVLSTGELFF. Here the CDR3 DNA reads TGTGCCAGCAGTGTACTCTCCACCGGGGAGCTGTTTTTT.

CDR3 protein: CASSTRDRGQIGYTF. The CDR3 DNA is TGTGCCAGCAGCACCCGGGACAGGGGGCAGATTGGCTACACCTTC. The rearrangement uses TRBV9 and TRBJ1-2; 12 nucleotides align to TRBD1. The J segment lost 7 bases and the V segment lost 4 bases, leaving 8 bases of the junction unmatched. Germline V gene data show CDR1 as SGDLS and CDR2 as YYNGEE. The CDR3 sequence is 15 residues long.

The chain employs TRBV4-3 and TRBJ1-1; 7 nucleotides line up with TRBD1. This CDR3 region has 17 residues. CDR1 is LGHNA, CDR2 YSLEER, per germline. The junction had 10 bases not matched to a gene; V was cut back by 1 base and J by 2 bases. CDR3 DNA: TGCGCCAGCAGCCAAGTGGGGCGCGGGACAGCAAACACTGAAGCTTTCTTT. Its protein is CASSQVGRGTANTEAFF.

This clone has a handful of counts. The V call is TRBV5-1, the J call TRBJ1-6; D not certain. Trimming took 0 bases from V and 8 from J, leaving 12 bases between them. The CDR3 sequence is 15 residues long. Germline V gene sequence: CDR1 SGHRS, CDR2 YFSETQ. The CDR3 DNA reads as TGCGCCAGCAGCTTGGATTGGGCAGCTGATTCACCCCTCCACTTT. Protein product: CASSLDWAADSPLHF.

J is TRBJ2-7 and V is TRBV5-5; TRBD1 might be the D (5 bases). The germline V gene has CDR1 SGHKS and CDR2 YYEKEE (reference sequence). The CDR3 covers 16 residues. The ends were cut back, 1 base at V and 3 bases at J, with 17 bases in the middle. The CDR3 protein is CASSLIQGLKGYEQYV. DNA for the CDR3: TGTGCCAGCAGCTTGATTCAGGGTTTGAAGGGCTACGAGCAGTACGTC.

The V and J genes are TRBV2 and TRBJ1-4; D remains ambiguous. Between the trimmed V and J ends, which lost 4 bases and 6 bases, there was a span of 6 bases. Germline CDR1 is SNHLY and CDR2 is FYNNEI. CDR3 length equals 12 residues. CDR3 residues: CASSGVDEKLFF. The CDR3 nucleotides are TGTGCCAGCAGTGGCGTCGATGAAAAACTGTTTTTT.

V gene TRBV3-1 (or the pseudogene TRBV3-2) combines with J gene TRBJ2-3; D is ambiguous. The CDR3 extends over 11 amino acids. Trimming removed 3 bases at V and 5 bases at J, with 3 bases between. Germline loops: CDR1 LGHDT, CDR2 YNNKEL (reference sequence). CDR3 nucleotides: TGTGCCAGCAGCCATCAAGATACGCAGTATTTT. Protein sequence: CASSHQDTQYF.

V is TRBV7-3 and J is TRBJ2-2; 7 nucleotides align to TRBD2. The V segment lost 3 bases and the J segment 1 base; nucleotides outside the gene matches: 5. This CDR3 spans 16 amino acids. Germline loops: CDR1 SGHTA, CDR2 FQGTGA. This CDR3 is CASSLGGIVNTGELFF. The CDR3 coding sequence is TGTGCCAGCAGCTTGGGGGGGATAGTGAACACCGGGGAGCTGTTTTTT.

V usage is TRBV5-6 and J usage is TRBJ1-1, with D perhaps TRBD1 (5 bases). The germline V gene encodes CDR1 SGHDT and CDR2 YYEEEE. Between the trimmed V and J ends, which lost 0 bases and 0 bases, there was a span of 9 bases. This CDR3 comprises 15 residues. The CDR3 sequence: CASSLVPGMNTEAFF. The DNA for the CDR3 is TGTGCCAGCAGCTTGGTGCCAGGGATGAACACTGAAGCTTTCTTT. Based on the CDR3 plus reference TRBV5-6 and TRBJ1-1, the full variable domain is DAGVTQSPTHLIKTRGQQVTLRCSPKSGHDTVSWYQQALGQGPQFIFQYYEEEERQRGNFPDRFSGHQFPNYSSELNVNALLLGDSALYLCASSLVPGMNTEAFFGQGTRLTVV.

The chain joins TRBV9 to TRBJ2-3; 10 bases match TRBD1. The ends lost 3 bases at V and 4 bases at J; junction bases unmatched: 5. This CDR3 is built from 15 residues. Germline lookup yields CDR1 SGDLS and CDR2 YYNGEE. CDR3 sequence reads: CASSGQGAHSDTQYF. CDR3 DNA: TGTGCCAGCAGCGGACAGGGGGCGCATTCAGATACGCAGTATTTT.

V gene TRBV9 combines with J gene TRBJ2-3; TRBD2 might be the D (6 bases). Germline V lookup: CDR1 SGDLS, CDR2 YYNGEE. This CDR3 is built from 15 residues. Trimming shortened V by 0 bases and J by 2 bases, and 10 bases separated the two germline ends. CDR3 bases: TGTGCCAGCAGCGTAGTGGGACTGGCCACAGATACGCAGTATTTT. Amino acid sequence: CASSVVGLATDTQYF.

This sequence joins TRBV30 and TRBJ1-3; no definite D call. The CDR3 consists of 13 residues. Trimming cost V 3 bases and J 4 bases, with 10 bases left between them. Germline CDR1 reads GTSNPN; CDR2 reads SVGIG (reference sequence). The CDR3 bases are TGTGCCTGGAGGGTTGCGGGGGGAAACACCATATATTTT. Its translation: CAWRVAGGNTIYF.

The chain combines TRBV29-1 with TRBJ2-7; D call uncertain. The CDR3 has 18 amino acids. Germline lookup yields CDR1 SQVTM and CDR2 ANQGSEA. The V and J ends lost 5 bases and 4 bases respectively, with 30 bases between them. CDR3 in DNA: TGCAGCGTTTATGGGTCGGTTAACACCGGGCAATCTTTATACGAGCAGTACGTC. This translates into CSVYGSVNTGQSLYEQYV.

V usage is TRBV6-1 and J usage is TRBJ2-7; D remains ambiguous. Germline lookup yields CDR1 MNHNS and CDR2 SASEGT. This CDR3 is built from 15 residues. Between the trimmed V and J ends, which lost 2 bases and 0 bases, there was a span of 11 bases. The CDR3 DNA follows: TGTGCCAGCAGTGAACGAGGAGCGATCTCCTACGAGCAGTACGTC. It encodes CASSERGAISYEQYV.

The chain's CDR3 is CATSDPGPLGDEQFF. In DNA form, the CDR3 reads TGTGCCACCAGTGATCCAGGACCCCTGGGCGATGAGCAGTTCTTC. The V gene is TRBV24-1, the J gene TRBJ2-1; D unresolved. V lost 3 bases and J lost 8, with 16 bases in between. This CDR3 has 15 residues. The germline CDR1 and CDR2 sequences are KGHDR and SFDVKD.

This rearrangement joins TRBV7-3 to TRBJ1-1, with no clear D. CDR1 SGHTA and CDR2 FQGTGA come from the germline V gene. V lost 4 bases and J 0 bases, leaving 12 bases between the germline ends. CDR3 length equals 15 residues. CDR3: CASSSRPGLNTEAFF. DNA of the CDR3: TGTGCCAGCAGCTCGAGGCCCGGGCTGAACACTGAAGCTTTCTTT.

This clone was seen more than once but under ten times. This chain joins TRBV29-1 and TRBJ2-3, with TRBD1 matching 7 bases. From germline, CDR1 is SQVTM and CDR2 ANQGSEA. The CDR3 is 16 amino acids. Trimming at V came to 2 bases and at J to 2 bases, leaving 10 bases not matched to a gene. The CDR3 DNA is TGCAGCGTTGAAAGGTTCCGGGACAGAAACACAGATACGCAGTATTTT. It translates to CSVERFRDRNTDTQYF.

J is TRBJ1-4 and V is TRBV9; D unresolved. The germline CDR1 and CDR2 sequences are SGDLS and YYNGEE. The CDR3 runs to 15 residues. With 3 bases removed from V and 4 bases from J, the gap between germline ends came to 13 bases. The CDR3 protein is CASSDRPGGNEKLFF. The CDR3 DNA sequence: TGTGCCAGCAGCGACCGACCCGGTGGTAATGAAAAACTGTTTTTT.

This clone was seen just once. The V gene is TRBV6-4, the J gene TRBJ2-3, with 7 bases identical to TRBD1. The V gene's germline CDR1 is MRHNA and CDR2 SNTAGT. This CDR3 spans 14 amino acids. The junction had 3 bases not matched to a gene; V was cut back by 2 bases and J by 4 bases. CDR3 DNA: TGTGCCAGCAGTGACACCGACAGGGCAGATACGCAGTATTTT. Protein sequence: CASSDTDRADTQYF.

The J gene is TRBJ2-3, the V gene TRBV19; TRBD1 is a possible D gene (6 bases). The CDR3 is 14 residues long. V was shortened by 4 bases and J by 4 bases, with 12 bases between the two germline ends. From germline, CDR1 is LNHDA and CDR2 SQIVND (reference sequence). The CDR3 loop reads CASSNTGLSDTQYF. The CDR3 DNA is TGTGCCAGTAGTAATACAGGGCTCTCAGATACGCAGTATTTT.

This clone was found once. The chain combines TRBV5-1 with TRBJ1-4, with a tentative D call TRBD1 (5 bases). The CDR3 runs 16 residues. The germline gives CDR1 SGHRS, CDR2 YFSETQ. V lost 4 bases and J 5 bases, leaving 18 bases between the germline ends. The CDR3, as DNA: TGCGCCAGCAGCACATTTCCGGGACGGGGGAATGAAAAACTGTTTTTT. Residues: CASSTFPGRGNEKLFF.